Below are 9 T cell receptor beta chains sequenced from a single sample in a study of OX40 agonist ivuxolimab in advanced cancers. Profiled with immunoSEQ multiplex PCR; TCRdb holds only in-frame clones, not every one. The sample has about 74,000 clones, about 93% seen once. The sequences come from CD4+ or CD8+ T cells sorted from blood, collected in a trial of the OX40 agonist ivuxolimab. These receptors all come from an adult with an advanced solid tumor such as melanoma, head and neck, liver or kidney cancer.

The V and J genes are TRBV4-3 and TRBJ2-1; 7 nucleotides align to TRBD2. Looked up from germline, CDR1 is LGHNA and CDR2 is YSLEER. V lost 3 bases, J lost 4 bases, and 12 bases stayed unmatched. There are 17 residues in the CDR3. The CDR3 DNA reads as TGCGCCAGCAGCCAGGTCGGGAGCGGGGATAGGTACAATGAGCAGTTCTTC. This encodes CASSQVGSGDRYNEQFF.

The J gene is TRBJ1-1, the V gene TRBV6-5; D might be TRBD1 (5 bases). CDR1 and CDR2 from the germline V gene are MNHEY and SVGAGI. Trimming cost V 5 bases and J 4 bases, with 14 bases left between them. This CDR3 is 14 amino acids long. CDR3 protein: CASSTPGLGTEAFF. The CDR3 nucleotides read TGTGCCAGCAGTACCCCGGGGCTGGGCACTGAAGCTTTCTTT.

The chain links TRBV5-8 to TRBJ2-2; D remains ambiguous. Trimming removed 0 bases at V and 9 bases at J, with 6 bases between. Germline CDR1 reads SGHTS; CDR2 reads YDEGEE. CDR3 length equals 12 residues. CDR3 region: CASSLGARELFF. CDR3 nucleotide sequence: TGTGCCAGCAGCTTGGGGGCGAGGGAGCTGTTTTTT.

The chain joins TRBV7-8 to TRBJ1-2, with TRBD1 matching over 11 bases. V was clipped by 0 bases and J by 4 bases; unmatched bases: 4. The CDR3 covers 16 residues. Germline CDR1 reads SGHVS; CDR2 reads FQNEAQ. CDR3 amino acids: CASSLAGQGARYGYTF. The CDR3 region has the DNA TGTGCCAGCAGCTTAGCAGGACAGGGGGCACGCTATGGCTACACCTTC.

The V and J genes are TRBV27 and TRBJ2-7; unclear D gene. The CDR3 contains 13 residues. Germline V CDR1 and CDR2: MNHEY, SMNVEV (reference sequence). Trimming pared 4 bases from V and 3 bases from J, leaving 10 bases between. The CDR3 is CASSYQHNYEQYF. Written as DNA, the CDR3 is TGTGCCAGCAGTTATCAACATAACTACGAGCAGTACTTC.

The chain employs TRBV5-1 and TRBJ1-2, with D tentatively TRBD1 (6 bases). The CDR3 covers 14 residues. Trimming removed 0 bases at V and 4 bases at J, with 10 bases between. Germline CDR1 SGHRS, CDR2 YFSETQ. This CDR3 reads CASSLVQGSYGYTF. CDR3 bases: TGCGCCAGCAGCTTGGTACAGGGTAGCTATGGCTACACCTTC. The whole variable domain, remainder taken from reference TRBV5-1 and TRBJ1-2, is KAGVTQTPRYLIKTRGQQVTLSCSPISGHRSVSWYQQTPGQGLQFLFEYFSETQRNKGNFPGRFSGRQFSNSRSEMNVSTLELGDSALYLCASSLVQGSYGYTFGSGTRLTVV.

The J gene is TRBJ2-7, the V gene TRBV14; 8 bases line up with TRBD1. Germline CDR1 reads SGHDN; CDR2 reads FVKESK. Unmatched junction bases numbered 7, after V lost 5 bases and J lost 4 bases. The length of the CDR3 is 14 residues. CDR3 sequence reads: CASSSGTGLYEQYF. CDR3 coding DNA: TGTGCCAGCAGCTCCGGGACAGGACTTTACGAGCAGTACTTC.

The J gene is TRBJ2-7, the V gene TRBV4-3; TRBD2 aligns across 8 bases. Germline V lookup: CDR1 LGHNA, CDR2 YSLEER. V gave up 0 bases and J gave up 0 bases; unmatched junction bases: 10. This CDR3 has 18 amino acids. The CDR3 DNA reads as TGCGCCAGCAGCCAAGATCTATCGGGGGGGACTGTCTCCTACGAGCAGTACTTC. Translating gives CASSQDLSGGTVSYEQYF.

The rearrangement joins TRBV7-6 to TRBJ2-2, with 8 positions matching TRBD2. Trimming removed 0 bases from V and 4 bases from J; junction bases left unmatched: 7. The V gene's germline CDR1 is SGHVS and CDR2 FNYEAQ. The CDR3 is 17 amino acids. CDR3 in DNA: TGTGCCAGCAGCTTAGCGTACGGGGCGGGAGGCACCGGGGAGCTGTTTTTT. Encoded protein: CASSLAYGAGGTGELFF.